One sample yielded the 30 T cell receptor beta chains listed below, sequenced in a study of neurological immune-mediated disorders. TCRdb re-analysed the 5' RACE reads in MiXCR, keeping a single row per CDR3 protein. In the table there are around 17,000 distinct CDR3 sequences, roughly 22% of which are singletons. The sequenced sample was PBMCs. These receptor sequences come from a man in his forties or fifties in good health.

At least ten counts were recorded for this clonotype. Here the CDR3 reads CATSGGRAYEQYF. CDR3 nucleotides: TGTGCCACCTCGGGGGGAAGAGCCTACGAGCAGTACTTC. The chain is built from TRBV15 and TRBJ2-7, with 7 bases lining up with TRBD2. Germline-derived CDR1 and CDR2 are LNHNV and YYDKDF (reference sequence). V was clipped by 8 bases and J by 2 bases; unmatched bases: 6. There are 13 residues in the CDR3. The whole variable domain, filled in from reference TRBV15 and TRBJ2-7, reads DAMVIQNPRYQVTQFGKPVTLSCSQTLNHNVMYWYQQKSSQAPKLLFHYYDKDFNNEADTPDNFQSRRPNTSFCFLDIRSPGLGDTAMYLCATSGGRAYEQYFGPGTRLTVT.

This clonotype came up many times. The chain combines TRBV6-6 with TRBJ1-2; D is unclear. CDR3 length: 13 residues. CDR1 and CDR2 from the germline V gene are MNHNY and SVGAGI (reference sequence). Deletions cut 3 bases from V and 3 bases from J, with 8 bases between. In nucleotides, the CDR3 is TGTGCCAGCAGTTATCTCCGGGACTATGGCTACACCTTC. Translation gives CASSYLRDYGYTF.

A single count supports this clonotype. The chain recombines TRBV7-9 with TRBJ2-3; D is possibly TRBD1 (6 bases). Germline V gene lookup returns CDR1 SEHNR and CDR2 FQNEAQ (reference sequence). Trimming cost V 2 bases and J 6 bases, with 12 bases left between them. This CDR3 spans 14 amino acids. The CDR3 DNA sequence: TGTGCCAGCAGCTTACTTACAGGGTACGATACGCAGTATTTT. As protein: CASSLLTGYDTQYF.

There are many counts of this clonotype. This chain uses TRBV20-1 with TRBJ2-5, with unresolved D. Trimming stripped 0 bases from V and 7 bases from J, with 9 bases between. From germline, CDR1 is DFQATT and CDR2 SNEGSKA (reference sequence). This CDR3 has 12 residues. CDR3 loop: CSAREWSGTQYF. The CDR3 coding sequence is TGCAGTGCTAGAGAATGGTCGGGGACCCAGTACTTC.

The V and J genes are TRBV12-3 or TRBV12-4 and TRBJ2-7, with TRBD2 matching 11 bases. The CDR3 spans 14 residues. With 7 bases clipped from V and 4 bases from J, the junction kept 6 bases outside the gene matches. The CDR3 reads CASTVAGGGYEQYF. DNA for the CDR3: TGTGCCAGCACCGTAGCGGGAGGGGGTTACGAGCAGTACTTC.

This clonotype was detected many times. This chain links TRBV3-1 with TRBJ2-3, with D possibly TRBD2 on 6 matching bases. This CDR3 region has 14 residues. V lost 5 bases, J lost 2 bases, and 11 bases lay in between. Per germline, CDR1 LGHDT and CDR2 YNNKEL (reference sequence). CDR3 region: CASSASRDTDTQYF. CDR3 bases: TGTGCCAGCAGCGCTTCGCGGGACACAGATACGCAGTATTTT.

At least ten counts were recorded for this clonotype. The V and J genes are TRBV20-1 and TRBJ2-3, with 9 bases fitting TRBD2. The CDR3 has 13 amino acids. Germline V lookup: CDR1 DFQATT, CDR2 SNEGSKA (reference sequence). CDR3 loop: CSGKREGTDTQYF. The CDR3 DNA sequence: TGCAGCGGGAAGCGGGAGGGCACAGATACGCAGTATTTT.

V gene TRBV5-1 combines with J gene TRBJ2-2, with D perhaps matching TRBD1 or TRBD2 (5 bases each). The V end was cut by 4 bases, the J end by 7 bases, with 11 bases between. The CDR3 consists of 13 residues. CDR1 SGHRS and CDR2 YFSETQ come from the germline V gene. The CDR3 DNA is TGCGCCAGCAGCCCGGGGACCGGCGGGGAGCTGTTTTTT. As protein: CASSPGTGGELFF.

The table lists this clonotype with a few counts. The CDR3 DNA follows: TGTGCCAGCTCACCAAATCTAGCGGGAGGGTCCTACAATGAGCAGTTCTTC. Protein sequence: CASSPNLAGGSYNEQFF. The V call is TRBV18, the J call TRBJ2-1; 12 bases map to TRBD2. Losses at the gene ends were 2 bases for V and 1 base for J; bases not matched to a gene: 3. CDR3 length: 17 amino acids. Germline CDR1 is KGHSH and CDR2 is LQKENI.

This clonotype was picked up many times. The chain joins TRBV7-2 to TRBJ2-7; D possibly corresponds to TRBD1 (7 bases). Trimming left V 5 bases short and J 6 bases short, with 11 bases between. The germline CDR1 and CDR2 sequences are SGHTA and FQGNSA. The CDR3 runs to 12 residues. This CDR3 is CASSQGGGEQYF. The CDR3 DNA reads TGTGCCAGCAGCCAGGGGGGTGGCGAGCAGTACTTC.

The chain has TRBV5-1 and TRBJ2-6; perhaps TRBD2 as D (5 bases). V was trimmed by 0 bases and J by 0 bases, leaving 7 bases between them. Germline V gene sequence: CDR1 SGHRS, CDR2 YFSETQ. The CDR3 is 16 residues long. The CDR3 region has the DNA TGCGCCAGCAGCTTGGCCGAGGGCTCTGGGGCCAACGTCCTGACTTTC. Amino acids: CASSLAEGSGANVLTF.

By share, this clonotype counts as medium-sized. J is TRBJ2-7 and V is TRBV4-2, with 12 nucleotides matching TRBD2. Germline V gene data show CDR1 as LGHNA and CDR2 as YNFKEQ. The V and J ends lost 1 base and 2 bases, in that order; junction bases with no gene match: 3. The CDR3 runs 16 residues. CDR3 DNA sequence: TGTGCCAGCAGCCAAGGCGCTAGCGGGAGGGCCTACGAGCAGTACTTC. Translated, it gives CASSQGASGRAYEQYF.

In its sample, this clonotype was seen many times. CDR3 protein: CASSKTAAGGPDEQYF. The CDR3 DNA sequence: TGTGCCAGCAGCAAAACCGCAGCGGGAGGGCCTGACGAGCAGTACTTC. The chain is built from TRBV14 and TRBJ2-7, with 10 bases identical to TRBD2. Germline CDR1 SGHDN, CDR2 FVKESK. The V segment lost 5 bases and the J segment 5 bases; nucleotides outside the gene matches: 12. The CDR3 covers 16 residues.

There are many counts of this clonotype. The chain combines TRBV5-5 with TRBJ2-3; D gene unclear. This CDR3 comprises 16 residues. Germline V CDR1 and CDR2: SGHKS, YYEKEE (reference sequence). Trimming left V 0 bases short and J 0 bases short, with 11 bases between. The CDR3: CASSLARQTSTDTQYF. In DNA form, the CDR3 reads TGTGCCAGCAGCTTGGCGCGGCAAACTAGCACAGATACGCAGTATTTT.

At least ten counts were recorded for this clonotype. This chain uses TRBV20-1 with TRBJ2-7; D possibly corresponds to TRBD1 (6 bases). The length of the CDR3 is 14 residues. Looked up from germline, CDR1 is DFQATT and CDR2 is SNEGSKA (reference sequence). V lost 6 bases and J 0 bases, leaving 15 bases between the germline ends. DNA of the CDR3: TGCAGTGCAGGGGGACCAGATACCTCCTACGAGCAGTACTTC. Encoded protein: CSAGGPDTSYEQYF.

This clonotype was seen at least ten times. The V call is TRBV20-1, the J call TRBJ2-3; TRBD1 is a possible D gene (6 bases). This CDR3 is built from 14 residues. CDR1 is DFQATT and CDR2 is SNEGSKA in the germline V gene (reference sequence). V was trimmed by 0 bases and J by 0 bases, leaving 7 bases between them. CDR3 in amino acids: CSAREGASTDTQYF. The CDR3 nucleotides are TGCAGTGCTAGAGAGGGGGCTAGCACAGATACGCAGTATTTT.

This clonotype occurred many times. This chain joins TRBV25-1 and TRBJ2-3; D gene unclear. Germline CDR1 and CDR2: MGHDK and SYGVNS. This CDR3 region has 13 residues. V was pared by 5 bases and J by 4 bases, with 10 bases between. The CDR3 bases are TGTGCCAGCAGTCGGGTCGGGCCAGATACGCAGTATTTT. Protein product: CASSRVGPDTQYF.

This clonotype was seen ten or more times. This sequence joins TRBV20-1 and TRBJ2-7; 10 positions agree with TRBD1. The CDR3 runs to 13 residues. CDR1 is DFQATT and CDR2 is SNEGSKA in the germline V gene (reference sequence). CDR3 region: CNAMGQGTYEQYF. CDR3 bases: TGCAATGCCATGGGACAGGGGACCTACGAGCAGTACTTC.

This clonotype showed up many times. The chain is built from TRBV20-1 and TRBJ2-5; perhaps TRBD1 as D (7 bases). CDR3 size: 15 residues. The V end was cut by 5 bases, the J end by 5 bases, with 21 bases between. CDR1 is DFQATT and CDR2 is SNEGSKA in the germline V gene (reference sequence). CDR3 nucleotides: TGCAGTGCTGGGCTATGGAGGGGGCGTAAGGAGACCCAGTACTTC. It is translated as CSAGLWRGRKETQYF.

The table lists this clonotype with many counts. The chain couples TRBV20-1 to TRBJ1-5, with unresolved D. V was clipped by 6 bases and J by 9 bases, with 15 bases between them. Per the germline V gene, CDR1 is DFQATT and CDR2 is SNEGSKA (reference sequence). This CDR3 contains 12 residues. CDR3 residues: CSAPGAPRPQHF. CDR3 sequence (DNA): TGCAGTGCCCCGGGTGCACCGCGGCCCCAGCATTTT.

This clonotype has ten or more counts. This chain connects TRBV7-2 to TRBJ2-6; TRBD1 matches at 9 bases. The CDR3 has 17 amino acids. Germline V gene sequence: CDR1 SGHTA, CDR2 FQGNSA. V was pared by 9 bases and J by 1 base, with 10 bases of the junction left unmatched. CDR3 DNA: TGTGCCAGTCTCCCGGGACAGGGCCGTTCTGGGGCCAACGTCCTGACTTTC. Its protein product is CASLPGQGRSGANVLTF.

This clonotype was seen repeatedly, ten times or more. The V call is TRBV6-1, the J call TRBJ1-2; 7 nucleotides match TRBD1. V shed 0 bases, J shed 4 bases, and the junction held 2 bases outside the gene matches. The CDR3 spans 14 residues. CDR1 and CDR2 (germline): MNHNS, SASEGT. The CDR3 protein is CASSEATGIYGYTF. In DNA, the CDR3 is TGTGCCAGCAGTGAAGCGACAGGGATCTATGGCTACACCTTC.

The chain uses TRBV5-1 and TRBJ2-1; weak D call: TRBD2 (5 bases). CDR3 length: 13 residues. The ends were cut back, 0 bases at V and 9 bases at J, with 10 bases in the middle. CDR1 is SGHRS, CDR2 YFSETQ, per germline. In nucleotides, the CDR3 is TGCGCCAGCAGCTTGGACGCGGACTCTGAGCAGTTCTTC. Its protein is CASSLDADSEQFF.

This clonotype was counted ten times or more. This chain connects TRBV12-3 or TRBV12-4 to TRBJ2-7; unclear D gene. The ends were cut back, 7 bases at V and 0 bases at J, with 7 bases in the middle. This CDR3 region has 12 residues. The CDR3 sequence: CASKYSSYEQYF. In DNA form, the CDR3 reads TGTGCCAGCAAGTACAGCTCCTACGAGCAGTACTTC.

This clonotype has a count of ten or more. V is TRBV20-1 and J is TRBJ1-5; D might be TRBD1 (5 bases). From germline, CDR1 is DFQATT and CDR2 SNEGSKA (reference sequence). V was trimmed by 4 bases and J by 5 bases, leaving 12 bases between them. The CDR3 covers 13 residues. The CDR3, as DNA: TGCAGTGCTATTAGGGGTATAGATCAGCCCCAGCATTTT. Encoded protein: CSAIRGIDQPQHF.

The J gene is TRBJ2-2, the V gene TRBV24-1; no clear D gene. The CDR3 contains 13 residues. Germline lookup yields CDR1 KGHDR and CDR2 SFDVKD. V was pared by 4 bases and J by 4 bases, with 6 bases between. CDR3 sequence: CATSDPATGELFF. The CDR3 region has the DNA TGTGCCACCAGTGACCCTGCCACCGGGGAGCTGTTTTTT.

This clonotype was detected only once. The chain recombines TRBV3-1 with TRBJ1-1, with D uncertain. The germline V gene has CDR1 LGHDT and CDR2 YNNKEL (reference sequence). V dropped 6 bases and J dropped 3 bases, with 8 bases sitting between them. The CDR3 has 12 amino acids. CDR3: CASRGRDTEAFF. Written as DNA, the CDR3 is TGTGCCAGCAGGGGGAGGGACACTGAAGCTTTCTTT.

CDR3 sequence reads: CASSEANAADTQYF. The CDR3 region has the DNA TGTGCCAGCAGTGAAGCGAACGCCGCAGATACGCAGTATTTT. The V gene is TRBV2, the J gene TRBJ2-3, with D uncertain. The germline CDR1 and CDR2 sequences are SNHLY and FYNNEI. V was clipped by 0 bases and J by 4 bases, with 8 bases between them. The CDR3 consists of 14 residues.

This clonotype was counted many times. The chain has TRBV12-3 or TRBV12-4 and TRBJ2-3, with 11 bases fitting TRBD2. J gave up 5 bases and V 7 bases, and 5 bases lay outside the gene matches. CDR3 size: 14 residues. CDR3 sequence reads: CASTVAGGGDTQYF. CDR3 bases: TGTGCCAGCACCGTAGCGGGAGGGGGAGATACGCAGTATTTT.

The rearrangement joins TRBV6-5 to TRBJ2-5; TRBD1 aligns across 8 bases. Germline V gene lookup returns CDR1 MNHEY and CDR2 SVGAGI. V trimming: 5 bases; J trimming: 0 bases; junction bases outside the gene matches: 5. The CDR3 runs 15 residues. The DNA of the CDR3 is TGTGCCAGCAGTCGTGTGGACAGGGACCAAGAGACCCAGTACTTC. As protein: CASSRVDRDQETQYF.